The 14 T cell receptor beta chains below all came from one sample that was sequenced in a study of cytomegalovirus exposure and HLA in healthy donors. Data came from immunoSEQ multiplex PCR; TCRdb stores just in-frame clones and leaves some out. The sample records 150,000 to 200,000 clones, about 84% being singletons. The sequenced sample consisted of PBMCs. The receptors were sampled from a woman between 18 and 29 years old in good health and CMV-seronegative.

For this clone: A read error may account for a junction end that differs from germline. The chain uses TRBV11-2 and TRBJ1-2, with a weak D call TRBD1 (5 bases). CDR1 is SGHAT and CDR2 is FQNNGV in the germline V gene. The CDR3 is 13 residues long. The CDR3 loop reads CASSLGARGLSSF. The CDR3 DNA is TGTGCCAGCAGCTTAGGGGCAAGGGGTTTAAGTAGCTTC. Together with reference TRBV11-2 and TRBJ1-2, the CDR3 gives the full variable domain: EAGVAQSPRYKIIEKRQSVAFWCNPISGHATLYWYQQILGQGPKLLIQFQNNGVVDDSQLPKDRFSAERLKGVDSTLKIQPAKLEDSAVYLCASSLGARGLSSFGSGTRLTVV.

The chain couples TRBV28 to TRBJ2-7, with D possibly matching TRBD1 (5 bases). Germline CDR1 is MDHEN and CDR2 is SYDVKM. With 3 bases removed from V and 0 bases from J, the gap between germline ends came to 15 bases. The CDR3 loop spans 16 amino acids. The CDR3 DNA reads TGTGCCAGCAGTTTTGACAGAACGGAAGTCTCCTACGAGCAGTACTTC. Amino acids: CASSFDRTEVSYEQYF.

Only one count was recorded for this clone. V usage is TRBV7-8 and J usage is TRBJ1-2; 7 nucleotides align to TRBD1. This CDR3 spans 16 amino acids. Germline V gives CDR1 SGHVS, CDR2 FQNEAQ. J gave up 7 bases and V 1 base, and 12 bases lay outside the gene matches. In DNA, the CDR3 is TGTGCCAGCAGCTTAGACGTAGGTCGACAGGGCATTGGCTACACCTTC. Protein: CASSLDVGRQGIGYTF.

The chain recombines TRBV5-1 with TRBJ2-1; the match to TRBD1 covers 10 bases. Germline loops: CDR1 SGHRS, CDR2 YFSETQ. The junction had 6 bases not matched to a gene; V was cut back by 4 bases and J by 8 bases. The CDR3 extends over 14 amino acids. The CDR3 coding sequence is TGCGCCAGCAGCCGCGGGGACAGGGGACATGAGCAGTTCTTC. This encodes CASSRGDRGHEQFF.

This chain uses TRBV4-1 with TRBJ2-3, with 7 positions matching TRBD1. Trimming cost V 0 bases and J 1 base; bases outside gene matches: 7. The CDR3 is made up of 17 amino acids. Germline lookup yields CDR1 MGHRA and CDR2 YSYEKL. CDR3 nucleotide sequence: TGCGCCAGCAGCCAAGATGAGACAGGGAGACGCACAGATACGCAGTATTTT. This codes for CASSQDETGRRTDTQYF.

The chain is built from TRBV6-5 and TRBJ2-1; 10 nucleotides align to TRBD2. CDR1 is MNHEY, CDR2 SVGAGI, per germline. After removal of 4 bases from V and 7 bases from J, the junction contained 7 bases not matched to a gene. This CDR3 region has 15 residues. The CDR3 sequence: CASSSAGGPGNEQFF. DNA of the CDR3: TGTGCCAGCAGTTCAGCGGGAGGGCCTGGTAATGAGCAGTTCTTC.

Many counts were recorded for this clone. The V call is TRBV5-1, the J call TRBJ2-7; a weak D match, TRBD2 (6 bases). The germline CDR1 and CDR2 sequences are SGHRS and YFSETQ. The CDR3 covers 12 residues. Trimming cost V 5 bases and J 2 bases, with 8 bases left between them. The CDR3 here is CASRREAYEQYF. The CDR3 DNA is TGCGCCAGCAGGAGGGAGGCCTACGAGCAGTACTTC. Drawing the rest from reference TRBV5-1 and TRBJ2-7, the complete variable domain is KAGVTQTPRYLIKTRGQQVTLSCSPISGHRSVSWYQQTPGQGLQFLFEYFSETQRNKGNFPGRFSGRQFSNSRSEMNVSTLELGDSALYLCASRREAYEQYFGPGTRLTVT.

V is TRBV14 and J is TRBJ2-7, with 11 positions matching TRBD1. The germline V gene has CDR1 SGHDN and CDR2 FVKESK. With 1 base clipped from V and 2 bases from J, the junction kept 4 bases outside the gene matches. The CDR3 extends over 16 amino acids. The CDR3 DNA follows: TGTGCCAGCAGCCAAGTCTGGGGACAGGGGGCCTACGAGCAGTACTTC. Encoded protein: CASSQVWGQGAYEQYF.

Notes on this clone: The junction departs from germline at one end; a sequencing error may be responsible. This rearrangement joins TRBV6-5 to TRBJ2-7; 9 bases match TRBD1. The germline CDR1 and CDR2 sequences are MNHEY and SVGAGI. The CDR3 is 15 amino acids. CDR3 bases: TGTGCCAGCAGTGACTCCGGGACAGGGCTCTACGAGCAGTACTTC. Translating gives CASSDSGTGLYEQYF.

V and J are TRBV6-1 and TRBJ1-2; 10 bases fit TRBD1. CDR1 is MNHNS, CDR2 SASEGT, per germline. The CDR3 sequence is 15 residues long. J gave up 4 bases and V 1 base, and 3 bases lay outside the gene matches. In DNA, the CDR3 is TGTGCCAGCAGTGAAGACTGGGACAGGGGCTATGGCTACACCTTC. Protein sequence: CASSEDWDRGYGYTF.

This chain connects TRBV5-1 to TRBJ2-1; 10 bases match TRBD2. V was clipped by 3 bases and J by 12 bases; unmatched bases: 12. CDR3 length: 15 amino acids. In germline, CDR1 is SGHRS, CDR2 YFSETQ. This CDR3 is CASSSLAGGNLWQFF. DNA for the CDR3: TGCGCCAGCAGCTCGTTAGCGGGAGGCAACCTGTGGCAGTTCTTC. The full variable domain, rest sourced from reference TRBV5-1 and TRBJ2-1, is KAGVTQTPRYLIKTRGQQVTLSCSPISGHRSVSWYQQTPGQGLQFLFEYFSETQRNKGNFPGRFSGRQFSNSRSEMNVSTLELGDSALYLCASSSLAGGNLWQFFGPGTRLTVL.

V usage is TRBV5-1 and J usage is TRBJ1-3; no firm D call. V was shortened by 2 bases and J by 0 bases, with 12 bases between the two germline ends. The CDR3 extends over 16 amino acids. CDR1 is SGHRS, CDR2 YFSETQ, per germline. For the CDR3, the DNA is TGCGCCAGCAGCTTCTTGGACGGGAGCTCTGGAAACACCATATATTTT. Translation: CASSFLDGSSGNTIYF.

The chain employs TRBV29-1 and TRBJ2-1, with 9 bases fitting TRBD1. The germline V gene encodes CDR1 SQVTM and CDR2 ANQGSEA. The V and J ends lost 8 bases and 2 bases, in that order; junction bases with no gene match: 4. The CDR3 sequence is 13 residues long. DNA of the CDR3: TGCAGCTCGGGACAGGGAACCTACAATGAGCAGTTCTTC. Its translation is CSSGQGTYNEQFF.

The rearrangement joins TRBV5-1 to TRBJ2-6; D gene uncertain. Deletions cut 3 bases from V and 0 bases from J, with 10 bases between. The germline V gene has CDR1 SGHRS and CDR2 YFSETQ. There are 16 residues in the CDR3. In DNA, the CDR3 is TGCGCCAGCAGCTATACGCTCAGCTCTGGGGCCAACGTCCTGACTTTC. It codes for CASSYTLSSGANVLTF.